The T cell receptor (beta chain) described here comes from a study of siplizumab effects on memory and regulatory T cells. V shed 3 bases and J shed 4 bases, with 21 bases lying between them. CDR3 size: 18 residues. CDR1 and CDR2 from the germline V gene are MGHRA and YSYEKL. Sequenced by immunoSEQ multiplex PCR; TCRdb stores in-frame clones only, minus some. The sample has about 64,000 clones; 95% to 98% are singletons. Input material: naive CD8+ T cells sorted from blood. This rearrangement joins TRBV4-1 to TRBJ1-4, with D tentatively TRBD1 (5 bases). This sequence originates from a human donor in good health. CDR3 nucleotide sequence: TGCGCCAGCAGCCAGAGAATGAGCCCGGGACGGAATAATGAAAAACTGTTTTTT. Amino acid sequence: CASSQRMSPGRNNEKLFF.